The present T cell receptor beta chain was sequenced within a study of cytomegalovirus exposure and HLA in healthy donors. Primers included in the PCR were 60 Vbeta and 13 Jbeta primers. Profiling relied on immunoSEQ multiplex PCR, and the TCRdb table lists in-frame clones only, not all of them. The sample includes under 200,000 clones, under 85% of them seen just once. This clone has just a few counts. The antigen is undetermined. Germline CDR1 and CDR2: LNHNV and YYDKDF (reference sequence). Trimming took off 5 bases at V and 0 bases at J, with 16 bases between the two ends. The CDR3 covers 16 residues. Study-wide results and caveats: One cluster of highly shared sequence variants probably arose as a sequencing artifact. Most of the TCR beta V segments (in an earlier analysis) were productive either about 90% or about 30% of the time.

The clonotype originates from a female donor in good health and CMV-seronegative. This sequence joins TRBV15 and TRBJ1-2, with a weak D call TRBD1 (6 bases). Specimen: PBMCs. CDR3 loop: CATSDLSGGTNYGYTF. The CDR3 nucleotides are TGTGCCACCAGCGACCTCAGTGGGGGCACTAACTATGGCTACACCTTC.